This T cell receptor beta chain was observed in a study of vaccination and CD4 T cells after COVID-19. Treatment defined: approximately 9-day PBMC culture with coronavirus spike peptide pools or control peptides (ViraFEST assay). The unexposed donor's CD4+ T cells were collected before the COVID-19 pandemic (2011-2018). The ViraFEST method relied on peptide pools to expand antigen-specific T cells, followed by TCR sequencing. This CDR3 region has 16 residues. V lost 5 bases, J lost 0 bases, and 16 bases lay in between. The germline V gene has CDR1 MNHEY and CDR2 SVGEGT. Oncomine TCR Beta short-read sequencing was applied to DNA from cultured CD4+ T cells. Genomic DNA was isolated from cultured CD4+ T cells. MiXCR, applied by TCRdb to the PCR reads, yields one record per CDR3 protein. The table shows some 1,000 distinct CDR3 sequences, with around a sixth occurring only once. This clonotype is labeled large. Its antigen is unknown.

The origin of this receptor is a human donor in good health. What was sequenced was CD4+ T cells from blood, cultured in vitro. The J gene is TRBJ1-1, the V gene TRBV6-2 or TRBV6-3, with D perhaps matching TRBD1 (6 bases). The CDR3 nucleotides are TGTGCCAGCAGTCCGTCGGGGGCGGCTATGAACACTGAAGCTTTCTTT. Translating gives CASSPSGAAMNTEAFF.